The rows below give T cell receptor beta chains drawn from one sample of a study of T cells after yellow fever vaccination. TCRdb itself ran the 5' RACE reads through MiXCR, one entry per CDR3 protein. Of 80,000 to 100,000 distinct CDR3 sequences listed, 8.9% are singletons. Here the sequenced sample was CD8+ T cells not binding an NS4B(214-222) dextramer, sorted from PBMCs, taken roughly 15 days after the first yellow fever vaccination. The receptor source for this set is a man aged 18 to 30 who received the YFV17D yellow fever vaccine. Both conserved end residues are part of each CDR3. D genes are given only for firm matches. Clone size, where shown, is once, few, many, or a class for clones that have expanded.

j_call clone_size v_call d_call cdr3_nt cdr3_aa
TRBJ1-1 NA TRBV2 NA TGTGCCAGCATAGACCCGAACACTGAAGCTTTCTTT CASIDPNTEAFF
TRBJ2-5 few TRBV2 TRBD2 TGTGCCAGCAGGGGGGGACTAGCGGGAGAGACCCAGTACTTC CASRGGLAGETQYF
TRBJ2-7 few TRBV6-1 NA TGTGCCAGCAGTGAAGAGGGTGAAAGCTCCTACGAGCAGTACTTC CASSEEGESSYEQYF
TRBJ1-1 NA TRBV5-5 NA TGTGCCAGCAGCTTAAGGACAGTTTTCCTGAACACTGAAGCTTTCTTT CASSLRTVFLNTEAFF
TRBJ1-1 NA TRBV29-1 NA TGCAGCGTTGTCCAGGGACCGAGCACTGAAGCTTTCTTT CSVVQGPSTEAFF
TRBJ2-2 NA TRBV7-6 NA TGTGCCAGCAGCTTAAAAGGGGAGCTGTTTTTT CASSLKGELFF
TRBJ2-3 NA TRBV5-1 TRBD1 TGCGCCAGCAGCGCCGCAGACAGGGGCACAGATACGCAGTATTTT CASSAADRGTDTQYF
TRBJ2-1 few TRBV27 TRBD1 TGTGCCAGCAGTCAGACAGGGGATAATGAGCAGTTCTTC CASSQTGDNEQFF
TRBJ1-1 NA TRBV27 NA TGTGCCAGCAGTCCCCCAGGGGCTGAAGCTTTCTTT CASSPPGAEAFF
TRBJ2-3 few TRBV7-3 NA TGTGCCAGCAGTCCCGCGCAGGGTGGCGGGGACACAGATACGCAGTATTTT CASSPAQGGGDTDTQYF
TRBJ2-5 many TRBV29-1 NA TGCAGCACCCGGATAGCGATCCAAGAGACCCAGTACTTC CSTRIAIQETQYF
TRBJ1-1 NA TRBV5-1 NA TGCGCCAGCAGCTTGGTCGAGGGGACTGAAGCTTTCTTT CASSLVEGTEAFF
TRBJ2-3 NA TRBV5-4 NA TGTGCCAGCAGCTTGTGGGGCGGGGCCACAGATACGCAGTATTTT CASSLWGGATDTQYF
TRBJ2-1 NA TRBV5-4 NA TGTGCCAGCAGCTTGGGAGCAGGGAGCTACAATGAGCAGTTCTTC CASSLGAGSYNEQFF
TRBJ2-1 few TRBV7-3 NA TGTGCCAGCAGCTTAACCCCGGGCCCGGTCAATGAGCAGTTCTTC CASSLTPGPVNEQFF
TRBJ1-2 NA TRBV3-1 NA TGTGCCAGCAGCCAAGGCGGCAACTATGGCTACACCTTC CASSQGGNYGYTF
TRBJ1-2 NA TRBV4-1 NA TGCGCCAGCAGCCAAGAGGGAGTGCCAGGGAGGGATGGCTACACCTTC CASSQEGVPGRDGYTF
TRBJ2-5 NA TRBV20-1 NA TGCTGTGCTAGAGATTCTGCTTCGCGCGATTGGGAGACCCAGTACTTC CCARDSASRDWETQYF
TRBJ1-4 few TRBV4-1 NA TGCGCCAGCAGCCATCAGTGGGTGAATGAAAAACTGTTTTTT CASSHQWVNEKLFF
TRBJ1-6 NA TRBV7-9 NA TGTGCCAGCAGCTTCATTGACAGTAATTCACCCCTCCACTTT CASSFIDSNSPLHF
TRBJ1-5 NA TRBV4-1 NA TGCGCCAGCAGCCAAAATAGGGGGGCAGGGATTGGGAATCAGCCCCAGCATTTT CASSQNRGAGIGNQPQHF
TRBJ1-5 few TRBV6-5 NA TGTGCCAGCAGCTATGACGGGGATCAGCCCCAGCATTTT CASSYDGDQPQHF
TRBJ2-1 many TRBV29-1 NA TGCAGCGCAGGGGGGGAAAACACGGGATCCTACAATGAGCAGTTCTTC CSAGGENTGSYNEQFF
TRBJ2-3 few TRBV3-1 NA TGTGCCAGCAGCCAAGTAGGGGCTAGCACAGATACGCAGTATTTT CASSQVGASTDTQYF
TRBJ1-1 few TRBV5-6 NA TGTGCCAGCATCCCCTCGGGACTCACGAACACTGAAGCTTTCTTT CASIPSGLTNTEAFF
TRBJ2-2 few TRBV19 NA TGTGCCAGTAGTATTTGGCAGGCGAACACCGGGGAGCTGTTTTTT CASSIWQANTGELFF
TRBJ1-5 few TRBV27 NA TGTGCCAGCAGTCCAGGAGGGTATAGCAATCAGCCCCAGCATTTT CASSPGGYSNQPQHF
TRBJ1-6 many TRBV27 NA TGTGCCAGCGGTGGCAGGACCAATTCACCCCTCCACTTT CASGGRTNSPLHF
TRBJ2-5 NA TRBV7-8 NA TGTGCCAGCAGCTCGCGACAAGCATGGGAGACCCAGTACTTC CASSSRQAWETQYF
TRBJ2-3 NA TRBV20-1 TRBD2 TGCAGTGCTAGAGATCCCCCCGGACTAGCGAGCACAGATACGCAGTATTTT CSARDPPGLASTDTQYF
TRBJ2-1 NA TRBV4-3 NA TGCGCCAGCAGCCAAGGCTTAGGCAGAGCCTACAATGAGCAGTTCTTC CASSQGLGRAYNEQFF
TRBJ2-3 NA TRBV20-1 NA TGCAGTGCTGCCCCCCTACTAGGGGCCTTCACAGATACGCAGTATTTT CSAAPLLGAFTDTQYF
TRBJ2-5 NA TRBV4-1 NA TGCGCCAGCAGCCAAGAGGGCGGACGAGAGACCCAGTACTTC CASSQEGGRETQYF
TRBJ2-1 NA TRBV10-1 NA TGCGCCAGGGGAAGTAGAAGTCCGGAGCAGTTCTTC CARGSRSPEQFF
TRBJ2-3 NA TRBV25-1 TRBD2 TGTGCCAGCAGTGAATCGGAGCGGGGGGTCGCAGATACGCAGTATTTT CASSESERGVADTQYF
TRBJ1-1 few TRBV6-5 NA TGTGCCAGCAGTTACACACTACAGGGAAACACTGAAGCTTTCTTT CASSYTLQGNTEAFF
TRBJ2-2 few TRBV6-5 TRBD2 TGTGCCAGCAGTTACTCGGCTAGCGGGGTGCCGGCGGACACCGGGGAGCTGTTTTTT CASSYSASGVPADTGELFF
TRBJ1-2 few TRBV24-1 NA TGTGCCACCAGTGACCCGGGGGTGGCTAACTATGGCTACACCTTC CATSDPGVANYGYTF
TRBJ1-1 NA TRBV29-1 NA TGCAGCGTCCCGGAGGGTGCTGAAGCTTTCTTT CSVPEGAEAFF
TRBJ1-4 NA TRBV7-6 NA TGTGCCAGCAGCTTTGGAGTATCGACGAATGAAAAACTGTTTTTT CASSFGVSTNEKLFF
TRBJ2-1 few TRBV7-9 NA TGTGCCAGTCGTTCTAGGCACAATGAGCAGTTCTTC CASRSRHNEQFF